This TCR beta chain stems from a study of blood T cell repertoires in COVID-19. The overall study: Donors in the United States, Italy and Spain gave samples during acute or convalescent COVID-19.

How the authors handled the data: Amplification of reference gene primers was used by the study to estimate nucleated cell counts. TCRdb's copy holds only in-frame clones and misses some; the assay was immunoSEQ multiplex PCR. Clone size and V and J calls were adopted from that table, with D and trimming inferred from the DNA. Of tens of thousands of clones in the sample, roughly 84% are singletons; the top ten hold approximately 12%. This CDR3 region has 16 residues. J gave up 4 bases and V 1 base, and 9 bases lay outside the gene matches. Germline CDR1 SGHAT, CDR2 FQDESV (reference sequence). Sequences were obtained from peripheral blood. The clonotype was recovered from a human donor in a cohort sampled during active COVID-19. This chain joins TRBV11-1 and TRBJ2-7, with 8 nucleotides matching TRBD1. CDR3 sequence: CASSLGQGKGEYEQYF. As DNA, the CDR3 is TGTGCCAGCAGCTTAGGACAGGGGAAGGGGGAGTACGAGCAGTACTTC.